A selection of T cell receptor beta chains follows, all from one sample in a study of neurological immune-mediated disorders. MiXCR, run by TCRdb on the 5' RACE reads, gives a single entry per CDR3 protein. Of about 36,000 distinct CDR3 sequences listed, over 9% are singletons. The sample consisted of PBMCs. The receptors were sampled from a woman younger than 45 with HTLV-1-associated myelopathy (HAM/TSP). The conserved cysteine and the conserved F or W are not part of the CDR3 here. Each record gives: V gene, J gene, CDR3 protein.

v_gene: TRBV7-9
j_gene: TRBJ2-4
CDR3aa: ASSAGDRNIQY

v_gene: TRBV29-1
j_gene: TRBJ2-1
CDR3aa: SVVRTGTYNEQF

v_gene: TRBV20-1
j_gene: TRBJ2-2
CDR3aa: SARGGGRPTGELF

v_gene: TRBV5-1
j_gene: TRBJ1-2
CDR3aa: ASSYSGTGLDGYT

v_gene: TRBV7-9
j_gene: TRBJ2-3
CDR3aa: ASSVRPWDTQY

v_gene: TRBV20-1
j_gene: TRBJ2-6
CDR3aa: SARVASGANVLT

v_gene: TRBV11-2
j_gene: TRBJ1-1
CDR3aa: ASRGDDHTEAF

v_gene: TRBV20-1
j_gene: TRBJ2-3
CDR3aa: SARSSIITSTDTQY

v_gene: TRBV20-1
j_gene: TRBJ2-3
CDR3aa: SAFETVRYTDMQY

v_gene: TRBV5-1
j_gene: TRBJ2-7
CDR3aa: ASSLDLLTSGGPNYEQY

v_gene: TRBV5-1
j_gene: TRBJ2-1
CDR3aa: ASFSHQTGGGANEQF

v_gene: TRBV6-6
j_gene: TRBJ2-1
CDR3aa: ASSYSGAIHNEQF

v_gene: TRBV10-2
j_gene: TRBJ1-6
CDR3aa: ASSDPGQGNSPLH

v_gene: TRBV11-2
j_gene: TRBJ2-7
CDR3aa: ASSLDLGPSYEQY

v_gene: TRBV5-1
j_gene: TRBJ2-2
CDR3aa: ASSLDRDVLF

v_gene: TRBV20-1
j_gene: TRBJ1-5
CDR3aa: SARERAYSNQPQH

v_gene: TRBV20-1
j_gene: TRBJ2-7
CDR3aa: SARSGLSYEQY

v_gene: TRBV5-1
j_gene: TRBJ2-5
CDR3aa: ASSRRTDQETQY

v_gene: TRBV5-6
j_gene: TRBJ2-7
CDR3aa: ASSLARQDSYEQY

v_gene: TRBV3-1
j_gene: TRBJ1-6
CDR3aa: ASSQRGYISPLH

v_gene: TRBV9
j_gene: TRBJ2-3
CDR3aa: ASSPRQGAPDTQY

v_gene: TRBV5-5
j_gene: TRBJ2-1
CDR3aa: ASSLMGWQLSAARF

v_gene: TRBV2
j_gene: TRBJ1-1
CDR3aa: ASRDTGARQFTEAF

v_gene: TRBV2
j_gene: TRBJ2-1
CDR3aa: ASTRAWGTNEQF

v_gene: TRBV5-1
j_gene: TRBJ1-1
CDR3aa: ASSFTGATEAF

v_gene: TRBV7-2
j_gene: TRBJ1-6
CDR3aa: ASSSPRGASPLH

v_gene: TRBV20-1
j_gene: TRBJ2-4
CDR3aa: SASHPRVDKNIQY

v_gene: TRBV7-2
j_gene: TRBJ2-7
CDR3aa: ASSLSDSYEQY

v_gene: TRBV20-1
j_gene: TRBJ2-3
CDR3aa: SASRGLGGTDTQY

v_gene: TRBV20-1
j_gene: TRBJ1-1
CDR3aa: SARTTGGRTEAF

v_gene: TRBV10-2
j_gene: TRBJ1-1
CDR3aa: ASSGKYDRPTEAF

v_gene: TRBV20-1
j_gene: TRBJ1-5
CDR3aa: SAQGARGQPQH

v_gene: TRBV20-1
j_gene: TRBJ2-1
CDR3aa: SARDPQGNEQF

v_gene: TRBV14
j_gene: TRBJ1-3
CDR3aa: ASSTGQSHTIY

v_gene: TRBV20-1
j_gene: TRBJ1-1
CDR3aa: SARDLIGTEAF

v_gene: TRBV20-1
j_gene: TRBJ2-7
CDR3aa: SARADRGRGPPYEQY

v_gene: TRBV20-1
j_gene: TRBJ1-5
CDR3aa: SAAGISGQPQH

v_gene: TRBV7-9
j_gene: TRBJ2-6
CDR3aa: ASRGAGANVLT

v_gene: TRBV7-2
j_gene: TRBJ1-4
CDR3aa: ASTKGVQATNEKLF

v_gene: TRBV12-3/TRBV12-4
j_gene: TRBJ2-4
CDR3aa: ASSEPGCPLGNIQY